This TCR beta chain was captured by sequencing in a study of shared clonotypes between healthy human individuals. Study-level points and caveats: Generation probability values for non-shared clonotypes were lower than those for clonotypes shared by all four donors. Researchers found naive subsets generally carried larger estimated richness than memory subsets. Tissue TCR repertoires likely differ from these blood-only repertoires.

The protocol was immunoSEQ multiplex PCR, while the TCRdb copy is restricted to in-frame clones and leaves out a portion. The sample carries about 1,800,000 clones, about 95% recorded once. This clone occurred once. The target antigen is unknown. This CDR3 is 14 amino acids long. Germline V gene data show CDR1 as MNHEY and CDR2 as SVGAGI. Trimming cost V 2 bases and J 9 bases, with 14 bases left between them. Naive CD8 cells were CD45RO-negative, positively selected for CCR7, excluding terminally differentiated effector memory CD45RA+ cells. Source material: naive CD8+ T cells sorted from blood. The clonotype comes from a man aged 18-30 years in good health. The rearrangement joins TRBV6-5 to TRBJ2-1, with a tentative D call TRBD1 (5 bases). CDR3 region: CASSYTDNWGEQFF. CDR3 in DNA: TGTGCCAGCAGTTACACGGACAATTGGGGTGAGCAGTTCTTC.